This TCR beta chain was obtained from a study of spatial heterogeneity in lung cancer. Overall study results and limits: Higher tumor mutation counts went along with higher counts of expanded intratumoral alpha and beta TCRs.

Time point described: sample taken at primary tumor resection. The input material, whole RNA from tumor, nontumor lung or frozen PBMC, was sequenced unsorted. TCRdb analysed the 5' RACE reads with MiXCR anew, one entry per CDR3 protein. The sample records about 100,000 distinct CDR3 sequences, 3.5% to 5% being singletons. The CDR3 consists of 17 residues. Germline V gene lookup returns CDR1 SEHNR and CDR2 FQNEAQ (reference sequence). V trimming: 5 bases; J trimming: 7 bases; junction bases outside the gene matches: 18. This clonotype has just a few counts. Its antigen is still unknown. Sample: lung tumor tissue, taken at surgery. The source is a male donor with early-stage non-small cell lung cancer. The chain recombines TRBV7-9 with TRBJ2-5; 8 nucleotides agree with TRBD2. CDR3 DNA sequence: TGTGCCAGCAGCCCGACGGCGTCGGGACTAGGGGTGGGGACCCAGTACTTC. Residues: CASSPTASGLGVGTQYF.